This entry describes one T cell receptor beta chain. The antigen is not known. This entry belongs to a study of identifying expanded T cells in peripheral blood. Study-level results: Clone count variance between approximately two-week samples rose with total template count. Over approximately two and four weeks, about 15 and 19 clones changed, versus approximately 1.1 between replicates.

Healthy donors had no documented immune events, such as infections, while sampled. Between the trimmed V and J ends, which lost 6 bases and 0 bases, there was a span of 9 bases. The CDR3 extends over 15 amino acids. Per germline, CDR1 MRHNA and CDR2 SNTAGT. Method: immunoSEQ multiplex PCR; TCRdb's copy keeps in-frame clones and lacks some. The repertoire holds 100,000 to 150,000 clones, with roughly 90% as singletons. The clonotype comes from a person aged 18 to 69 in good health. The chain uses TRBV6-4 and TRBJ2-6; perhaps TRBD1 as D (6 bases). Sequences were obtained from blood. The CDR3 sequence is CASSTGNSGANVLTF. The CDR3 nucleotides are TGTGCCAGCAGCACAGGGAACTCTGGGGCCAACGTCCTGACTTTC.